The 10 T cell receptor beta chains below all came from one sample that was sequenced in a study of blood T cell repertoires in COVID-19. Profiled with immunoSEQ multiplex PCR; TCRdb holds only in-frame clones, not every one. This table holds 200,000 to 250,000 clones, 84% found once. The sequenced sample consisted of peripheral blood. The source of these receptors is a man between 50 and 59 years old with active or convalescent COVID-19.

The rearrangement uses TRBV27 and TRBJ1-1; D not resolved. Per the germline V gene, CDR1 is MNHEY and CDR2 is SMNVEV (reference sequence). The V end lost 3 bases, the J end lost 0 bases, and 5 bases lay between the germline ends. The CDR3 totals 13 residues. Written as DNA, the CDR3 is TGTGCCAGCAGTTTGTTCATGAACACTGAAGCTTTCTTT. It encodes CASSLFMNTEAFF.

The chain has TRBV29-1 and TRBJ2-3; 9 bases are a match to TRBD2. The CDR3 runs to 15 residues. Germline V gene sequence: CDR1 SQVTM, CDR2 ANQGSEA. V trimming: 6 bases; J trimming: 2 bases; junction bases outside the gene matches: 9. The CDR3 sequence: CSVLSGTSHTDTQYF. The CDR3 DNA follows: TGCAGCGTCCTGTCCGGGACTAGCCACACAGATACGCAGTATTTT.

The chain uses TRBV6-5 and TRBJ1-2; D might be TRBD1 (6 bases). Germline V gene sequence: CDR1 MNHEY, CDR2 SVGAGI. The CDR3 has 15 amino acids. V lost 4 bases to trimming and J lost 5 bases, with 17 bases between them. The CDR3 DNA sequence: TGTGCCAGCAGTTTCGGGCCCTCAGGGGATTATGGCTACACCTTC. It encodes CASSFGPSGDYGYTF.

The chain has TRBV6-7 and TRBJ1-5; 7 bases line up with TRBD1. TRBV6-7 is given ORF status, its function remaining uncertain. The V gene end was trimmed by 3 bases and the J gene end by 6 bases; junction bases not matched to a gene: 5. The CDR3 spans 14 residues. The CDR3 nucleotides read TGTGCCAGCAGTTATCCACAGGGGAGTCAGCCCCAGCATTTT. Protein product: CASSYPQGSQPQHF.

V and J are TRBV2 and TRBJ1-1; D not certain. Trimming removed 6 bases from V and 1 base from J, with 9 bases in between. This CDR3 has 13 amino acids. Germline lookup yields CDR1 SNHLY and CDR2 FYNNEI. The CDR3 bases are TGTGCCAGCAGGAGGGAGCAGAACACTGAAGCTTTCTTT. It translates to CASRREQNTEAFF. Full variable domain (missing parts from reference TRBV2 and TRBJ1-1): EPEVTQTPSHQVTQMGQEVILRCVPISNHLYFYWYRQILGQKVEFLVSFYNNEISEKSEIFDDQFSVERPDGSNFTLKIRSTKLEDSAMYFCASRREQNTEAFFGQGTRLTVV.

This chain joins TRBV11-2 and TRBJ1-4; 8 nucleotides line up with TRBD1. V was clipped by 0 bases and J by 14 bases; unmatched bases: 2. The CDR3 spans 12 residues. The germline CDR1 and CDR2 sequences are SGHAT and FQNNGV. Written as DNA, the CDR3 is TGTGCCAGCAGCTTAGAGACAGGGGACCTGTTTTTT. The encoded protein is CASSLETGDLFF. Combining the CDR3 with reference TRBV11-2 and TRBJ1-4 gives the whole variable domain EAGVAQSPRYKIIEKRQSVAFWCNPISGHATLYWYQQILGQGPKLLIQFQNNGVVDDSQLPKDRFSAERLKGVDSTLKIQPAKLEDSAVYLCASSLETGDLFFGSGTQLSVL.

This sequence joins TRBV6-6 and TRBJ1-2, with 7 bases matching TRBD1. This CDR3 has 15 residues. V was pared by 8 bases and J by 2 bases, with 11 bases of the junction left unmatched. Looked up from germline, CDR1 is MNHNY and CDR2 is SVGAGI (reference sequence). The CDR3 is CASVPGGTTNYGYTF. In DNA, the CDR3 is TGTGCCAGCGTCCCAGGGGGAACCACCAACTATGGCTACACCTTC.

The chain joins TRBV2 to TRBJ1-5; 7 positions agree with TRBD1. The CDR3 runs 13 residues. V shed 7 bases, J shed 4 bases, and the junction held 4 bases outside the gene matches. Germline CDR1 reads SNHLY; CDR2 reads FYNNEI. CDR3 protein: CASNRGPNQPQHF. The CDR3 region has the DNA TGTGCCAGCAACAGGGGACCGAATCAGCCCCAGCATTTT.

The gene calls are TRBV4-1 and TRBJ1-3, with TRBD1 matching 11 bases. The CDR3 runs to 14 residues. Germline-derived CDR1 and CDR2 are MGHRA and YSYEKL. The V segment lost 4 bases and the J segment 7 bases; nucleotides outside the gene matches: 3. The CDR3 DNA follows: TGCGCCAGCAGCCTAGGGACAGGGGGGAACACCATATATTTT. Residues: CASSLGTGGNTIYF.

The rearrangement uses TRBV28 and TRBJ2-7; D is undetermined. V lost 3 bases and J 0 bases, leaving 9 bases between the germline ends. Germline values: CDR1 MDHEN, CDR2 SYDVKM. The CDR3 spans 14 residues. This CDR3 reads CASSFGRFSYEQYF. Written as DNA, the CDR3 is TGTGCCAGCAGTTTCGGCAGGTTCTCCTACGAGCAGTACTTC.